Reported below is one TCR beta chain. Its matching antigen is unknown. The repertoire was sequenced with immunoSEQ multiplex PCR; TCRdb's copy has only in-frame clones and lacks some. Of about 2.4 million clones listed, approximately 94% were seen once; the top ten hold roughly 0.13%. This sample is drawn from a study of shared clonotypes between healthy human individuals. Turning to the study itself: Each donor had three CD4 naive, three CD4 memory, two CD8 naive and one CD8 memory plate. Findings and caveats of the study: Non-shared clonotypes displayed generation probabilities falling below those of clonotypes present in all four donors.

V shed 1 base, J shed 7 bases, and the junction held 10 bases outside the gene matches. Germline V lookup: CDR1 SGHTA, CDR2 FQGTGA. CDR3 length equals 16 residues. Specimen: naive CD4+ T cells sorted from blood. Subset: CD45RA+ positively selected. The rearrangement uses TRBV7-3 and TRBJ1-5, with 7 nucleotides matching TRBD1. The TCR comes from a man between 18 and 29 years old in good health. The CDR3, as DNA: TGTGCCAGCAGCTTAAGACAGGGAAGCGTCATCCAGCCCCAGCATTTT. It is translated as CASSLRQGSVIQPQHF.